This TCR beta chain was sequenced in a study of CD8 T cells in Susac syndrome (dated by TCRdb to the late 2010s). In the study overall: The study used repertoire sequencing to test whether antigen drove CD8+ T cell activation and differentiation in Susac syndrome. CD8+ T cell repertoire clonality was compared between about a dozen healthy donors, around 14 Susac syndrome patients and 15 multiple sclerosis patients.

Relative to germline, V is missing 4 bases and J is missing 5 bases, with 6 bases of the junction outside any gene match. Measured from the cysteine to the phenylalanine, the CDR3 is 16 residues long. Kept here is only the CDR3 DNA, which spans 48 bases and is read in frame from base 1. For CDR1 and CDR2, the germline V gene (reference sequence) lists LGHDT and YNNKEL. High-throughput TCR beta sequencing profiled peripheral blood CD8+ and CD4+ T cells from healthy donors, Susac syndrome patients and multiple sclerosis patients. The multiple sclerosis controls were treatment-naive patients whose relapsing-remitting disease, either stable or active, fulfilled the revised McDonald criteria. Bulk CD8+ and CD4+ T cells were purified magnetically by negative isolation, whereas CD8+ TEMRA cells were enriched by FACS. Blood was drawn into EDTA tubes, processed within 24 hours, and PBMCs were isolated by density gradient centrifugation. PBMCs intended for TCR sequencing were cryopreserved in liquid nitrogen and thawed later in a water bath at 37 degrees C. A purity of at least 90% was achieved for sorted or isolated CD4+, CD8+ and CD8+ TEMRA cells.

The study at large found these results: The number of individuals in the TCR sequencing and HLA analysis was acknowledged as relatively small.

RNA was extracted using the RNeasy kit, and about 0.45 to 1 microgram was reverse transcribed with random hexamers. The immunoSEQ multiplex PCR assay, which covers 54 Vbeta and 13 Jbeta segments, was used to amplify TCR beta CDR3 regions. PCR amplification bias was corrected using a synthetic template baseline for primer optimization and computational correction. The source study handled its data this way. Reads were annotated to V, D and J genes per IMGT and analyzed with immunoSEQ Analyzer, keeping only productive sequences. To calculate clonality, Shannon entropy was normalized by log2 of the number of productive unique sequences and then subtracted from one. For each patient and control, public and private clones were evaluated within the 100 most prevalent clones. Clones were defined as Susac-specific when absent from the healthy and MS cohorts, from roughly 1,100 published viral clones and from other ImmuneACCESS disease sequences. TCRdb trimmed the raw reads at Q25, called clones with MiXCR and kept productive beta chains. Rows merge per CDR3 protein into single entries with the most common DNA and genes. What appears here as the V and J calls and clone size reflects TCRdb's work, not the paper's. Recorded for this sample are about 280,000 distinct CDR3 sequences; about 88% of them occurred a single time. The ten largest make up approximately 0.11% of the sample.

Note on this clonotype: Its recognized antigen is unknown. There are no base qualities to consult, and no much larger clone falls within one base.

Sequencing was performed on CD8+ T cells from PBMCs. The sequence was obtained from a human donor with multiple sclerosis. This sequence uses TRBV3-1 and TRBJ2-1, and TRBD2 aligns with 12 junction nucleotides. The CDR3 region has the sequence CASSPRLAGANNEQFF. The nucleotide sequence is TGTGCCAGCAGCCCCCGACTAGCGGGAGCTAACAATGAGCAGTTCTTC.